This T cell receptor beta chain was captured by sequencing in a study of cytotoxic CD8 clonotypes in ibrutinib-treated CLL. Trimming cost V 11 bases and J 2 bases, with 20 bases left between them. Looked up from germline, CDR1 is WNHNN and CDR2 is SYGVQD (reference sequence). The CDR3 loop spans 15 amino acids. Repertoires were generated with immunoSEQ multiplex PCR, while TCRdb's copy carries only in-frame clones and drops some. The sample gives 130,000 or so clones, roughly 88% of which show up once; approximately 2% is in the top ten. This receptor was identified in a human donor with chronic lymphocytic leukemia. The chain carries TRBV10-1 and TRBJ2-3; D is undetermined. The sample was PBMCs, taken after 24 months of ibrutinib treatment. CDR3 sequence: CAGRPDGGFTDTQYF. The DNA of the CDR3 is TGCGCCGGCCGTCCGGACGGCGGATTCACAGATACGCAGTATTTT.